This T cell receptor (beta chain) was profiled in a study of cytomegalovirus exposure and HLA in healthy donors. Study background: Among the roughly 400 genotyped donors, about 81% were placed in the Caucasian-associated ancestry cluster.

Note on this clone: The antigen remains unidentified.

Whole-study results and caveats: Presence/absence analyses rested on an assumption that sequencing depth was roughly uniform across donors.

CDR1 and CDR2 (germline): SGHVS, FQNEAQ. This CDR3 has 14 amino acids. Trimming removed 7 bases from V and 5 bases from J, with 12 bases in between. The PCR used 60 Vbeta and 13 Jbeta primers. The assay was immunoSEQ multiplex PCR, and TCRdb's table has in-frame clones only and misses some. The sample has approximately 150,000 clones, 81% seen once. The sequence was collected from a woman between 18 and 30 years old in good health and CMV-seropositive. V is TRBV7-8 and J is TRBJ1-6; D ambiguous. The specimen sequenced was PBMCs. This CDR3 reads CASTADRDNSPLHF. CDR3 sequence (DNA): TGTGCCAGCACAGCGGACCGGGATAATTCACCCCTCCACTTT.